The clone carrying this T cell receptor beta chain has a single count. The CDR3 is 16 amino acids. Trimming left V 4 bases short and J 2 bases short, with 18 bases between. Germline V gives CDR1 SEHNR, CDR2 FQNEAQ (reference sequence). There were only Caucasian adults among the donors, and all lived in Nashville, Tennessee. This entry comes from a study of shared clonotypes between healthy human individuals. The assay was immunoSEQ multiplex PCR, and TCRdb's table has in-frame clones only and misses some. Here the sample spans about 1.1 million clones, around 78% being singletons. This chain links TRBV7-9 with TRBJ2-7; unclear D gene. The clonotype comes from a young man in good health. Some clones in this sample may be carry-over from other donors' samples. The sequencing input was memory CD4+ T cells from PBMCs. As to subset: CD45RA-negative fraction. CDR3 sequence reads: CASSSPGYSSTYEQYF. The CDR3 nucleotides are TGTGCCAGCAGCTCCCCCGGGTACTCCTCGACCTACGAGCAGTACTTC.